What follows are 6 T cell receptor beta chains derived from one specimen sequenced in a study of T cell responses to AZD1222 COVID-19 vaccine. TCRdb's copy holds only in-frame clones and misses some; the assay was immunoSEQ multiplex PCR. Of about 190,000 clones in the sample, 87% were seen once. Specimen: peripheral blood, collected on day 0 of MenACWY control vaccination. All receptors derive from an adult in good health.

In this sample, this clone turned up once. The V call is TRBV9, the J call TRBJ2-7; 10 nucleotides agree with TRBD2. Germline assignment: CDR1 SGDLS and CDR2 YYNGEE. CDR3 length: 15 amino acids. V trimming: 0 bases; J trimming: 3 bases; junction bases outside the gene matches: 3. The CDR3 loop reads CASSVGSSGSYEQYF. The CDR3 nucleotides are TGTGCCAGCAGCGTAGGGTCTAGCGGGAGCTACGAGCAGTACTTC.

This chain links TRBV6-1 with TRBJ1-5, with D perhaps TRBD1 (5 bases). CDR1 and CDR2 (germline): MNHNS, SASEGT. V was pared by 2 bases and J by 6 bases, with 17 bases between. The CDR3 contains 16 residues. CDR3 protein: CASSESFGRGSQPQHF. The CDR3 nucleotides read TGTGCCAGCAGTGAATCTTTCGGGAGGGGCAGTCAGCCCCAGCATTTT.

The chain couples TRBV7-8 to TRBJ1-1; no clear D gene. V dropped 6 bases and J dropped 3 bases, with 11 bases sitting between them. Per the germline V gene, CDR1 is SGHVS and CDR2 is FQNEAQ. The CDR3 covers 13 residues. CDR3 sequence: CASSGPSDTEAFF. In nucleotides, the CDR3 is TGTGCCAGCAGTGGGCCCTCGGACACTGAAGCTTTCTTT.

The chain recombines TRBV7-9 with TRBJ1-4; tentatively, D is TRBD1 (5 bases). V shed 7 bases and J shed 3 bases, with 12 bases lying between them. Germline V gene sequence: CDR1 SEHNR, CDR2 FQNEAQ (reference sequence). The length of the CDR3 is 14 residues. The CDR3 nucleotides are TGTGCCAGCACCGACGGGGACCCTAATGAAAAACTGTTTTTT. Translated, it gives CASTDGDPNEKLFF.

The CDR3 protein is CASSLAPNNQPQHF. The CDR3 DNA reads TGTGCCAGCAGCTTAGCTCCGAACAATCAGCCCCAGCATTTT. The chain joins TRBV7-2 to TRBJ1-5; no definite D call. Trimming cost V 0 bases and J 3 bases, with 6 bases left between them. The germline V gene has CDR1 SGHTA and CDR2 FQGNSA. This CDR3 is built from 14 residues.

The table lists this clone with a count of one. This chain uses TRBV7-9 with TRBJ2-2; 7 bases are a match to TRBD1. Germline assignment: CDR1 SEHNR and CDR2 FQNEAQ (reference sequence). The CDR3 is 16 residues long. V gave up 4 bases and J gave up 1 base; unmatched junction bases: 6. CDR3 nucleotides: TGTGCCAGCAGCTCCGGACAGGTCCTGAACACCGGGGAGCTGTTTTTT. Protein sequence: CASSSGQVLNTGELFF. Using reference TRBV7-9 and TRBJ2-2 for the parts outside the CDR3, the full variable domain is DTGVSQNPRHKITKRGQNVTFRCDPISEHNRLYWYRQTLGQGPEFLTYFQNEAQLEKSRLLSDRFSAERPKGSFSTLEIQRTEQGDSAMYLCASSSGQVLNTGELFFGEGSRLTVL.